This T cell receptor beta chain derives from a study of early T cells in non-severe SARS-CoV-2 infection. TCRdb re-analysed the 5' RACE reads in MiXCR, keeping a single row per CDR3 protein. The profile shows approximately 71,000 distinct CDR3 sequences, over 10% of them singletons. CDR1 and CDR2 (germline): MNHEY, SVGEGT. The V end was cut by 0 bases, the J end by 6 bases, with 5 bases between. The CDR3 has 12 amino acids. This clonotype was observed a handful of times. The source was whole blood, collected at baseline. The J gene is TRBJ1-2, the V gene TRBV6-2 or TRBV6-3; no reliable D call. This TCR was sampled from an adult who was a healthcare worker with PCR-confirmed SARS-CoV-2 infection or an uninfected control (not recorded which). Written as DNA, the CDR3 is TGTGCCAGCAGTTACTCGGACCATGGCTACACCTTC. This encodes CASSYSDHGYTF.